A single count supports the clone carrying this T cell receptor beta chain. A read error may account for a junction end that differs from germline. The data are from a study of blood T cell repertoires in COVID-19. This CDR3 comprises 15 residues. Germline CDR1 SGHTA, CDR2 FQGNSA. Assay used: immunoSEQ multiplex PCR; TCRdb lists only in-frame clones, some missing. Here the sample spans under 85,000 clones, more than 70% being singletons. Sample: peripheral blood. The rearrangement joins TRBV7-2 to TRBJ2-3, with 8 bases aligning to TRBD2. The receptor was derived from a man at least 80 years old with acute or convalescent COVID-19. The CDR3 protein is CASSVAGHSTDTQYF. The CDR3 DNA reads as TGTGCCAGCAGCGTAGCGGGACACAGCACAGATACGCAGTATTTT.